Shown below are 3 T cell receptor beta chains from a single sample sequenced in a study of CD8 T cells in ankylosing spondylitis (dated by TCRdb to 2015 to 2018). The library was obtained by 5' RACE. Sequencing was performed on an Illumina HiSeq 2500. TCRdb trimmed public reads at Q25 via fastp, called clones via MiXCR and kept in-frame beta chains. Each entry is one CDR3 protein sequence, shown with its most common DNA and genes. Here the sample has 200,000 to 250,000 distinct CDR3 sequences; roughly a tenth occur a single time. In total, the top ten clones hold less than 7.5% of the sample. The sample comprised blood, either unsorted or a sorted T cell fraction (not recorded which). These receptors came from a male donor with ankylosing spondylitis or in good health (not recorded which).

There are many counts of this clonotype. The chain uses TRBV6-5 and TRBJ2-7, with 10 bases fitting TRBD2. The CDR3 loop spans 15 amino acids. Trimming cost V 2 bases and J 6 bases; bases outside gene matches: 7. Germline V gene lookup returns CDR1 MNHEY and CDR2 SVGAGI. The CDR3 DNA sequence: TGTGCCAGCAGTTACATAGCGGGAGGCCGTATCGAGCAGTACTTC. Protein product: CASSYIAGGRIEQYF.

The V call is TRBV29-1, the J call TRBJ2-7; TRBD2 matches 7 bases. CDR1 SQVTM and CDR2 ANQGSEA come from the germline V gene. Trimming at V came to 3 bases and at J to 3 bases, leaving 5 bases not matched to a gene. This CDR3 has 13 residues. CDR3 nucleotides: TGCAGCGTTGATGGCGGGAGTGGCTACGAGCAGTACTTC. It translates to CSVDGGSGYEQYF.

This clonotype was counted ten times or more. The chain recombines TRBV29-1 with TRBJ1-2; D is possibly TRBD1 (5 bases). Germline CDR1 and CDR2: SQVTM and ANQGSEA. This CDR3 is 14 amino acids long. Trimming left V 0 bases short and J 4 bases short, with 12 bases between. The CDR3, as DNA: TGCAGCGTTGAAGAGTCAGGGAGCGGCTATGGCTACACCTTC. Translation gives CSVEESGSGYGYTF.